This T cell receptor (beta chain) was sequenced for a study of CDR3 diversity in severe acne. The CDR3 is 16 amino acids. The junction had 7 bases not matched to a gene; V was cut back by 3 bases and J by 5 bases. The germline gives CDR1 DFQATT, CDR2 SNEGSKA (reference sequence). Using its own MiXCR run on the PCR reads, TCRdb lists one record per CDR3 protein. This table has tens of thousands of distinct CDR3 sequences, under 65% appearing once. V is TRBV20-1 and J is TRBJ2-5, with 15 bases identical to TRBD2. Input material: blood. This TCR came from a male donor in good health, without acne. Written as DNA, the CDR3 is TGCAGTGCTAGGAGGACTAGCGGGGGGGCTTTTGAGACCCAGTACTTC. It is translated as CSARRTSGGAFETQYF.